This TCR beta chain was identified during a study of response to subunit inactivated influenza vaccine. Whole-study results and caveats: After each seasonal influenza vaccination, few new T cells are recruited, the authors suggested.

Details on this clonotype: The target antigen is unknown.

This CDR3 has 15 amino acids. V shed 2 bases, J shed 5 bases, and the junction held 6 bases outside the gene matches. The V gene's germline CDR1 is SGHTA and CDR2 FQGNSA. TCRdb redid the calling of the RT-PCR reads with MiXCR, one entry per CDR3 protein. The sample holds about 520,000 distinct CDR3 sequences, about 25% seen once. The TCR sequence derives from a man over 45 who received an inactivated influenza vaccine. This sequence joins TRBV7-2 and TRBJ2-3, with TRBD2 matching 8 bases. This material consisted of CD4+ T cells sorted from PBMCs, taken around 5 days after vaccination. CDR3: CASSLPSGPGDTQYF. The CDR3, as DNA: TGTGCCAGCAGCTTACCTAGCGGGCCGGGAGATACGCAGTATTTT.